The 15 T cell receptor beta chains below were found in one sample sequenced in a study of blood T cells in healthy people across ages. Primers used in a second PCR of about 6 to 11 cycles were a sample-barcoded 5' primer and a J-beta primer mix. Each CDR3 protein is one row after TCRdb ran MiXCR on the 5' RACE reads. The sample includes roughly 730,000 distinct CDR3 sequences, about 56% of them seen just once. The source material was blood. Receptors were obtained from a middle-aged man in good health.

In its sample, this clonotype was seen a few times. The chain uses TRBV2 and TRBJ1-2, with 7 positions matching TRBD1. The CDR3 is 16 residues long. J was trimmed by 3 bases and V by 7 bases; bases with no gene match: 14. Germline V lookup: CDR1 SNHLY, CDR2 FYNNEI. The CDR3 loop is CASILELGQVDYGYTF. As DNA, the CDR3 is TGTGCCAGCATATTAGAACTCGGACAGGTTGACTATGGCTACACCTTC.

The rearrangement uses TRBV6-2 or TRBV6-3 and TRBJ2-7; TRBD2 is a possible D gene (6 bases). Germline-derived CDR1 and CDR2 are MNHEY and SVGEGT. The CDR3 covers 14 residues. Between the trimmed V and J ends, which lost 6 bases and 3 bases, there was a span of 15 bases. This CDR3 is CASRRDRLDYEQYF. The CDR3 DNA reads as TGTGCCAGCAGGCGCGACAGACTAGACTACGAGCAGTACTTC.

This clonotype was seen repeatedly, ten times or more. This rearrangement joins TRBV20-1 to TRBJ2-3; TRBD2 agrees at 10 bases. The ends lost 6 bases at V and 4 bases at J; junction bases unmatched: 7. Per germline, CDR1 DFQATT and CDR2 SNEGSKA (reference sequence). The CDR3 sequence is 14 residues long. The CDR3 spells CSAAEAGGADTQYF. CDR3 sequence (DNA): TGCAGTGCGGCCGAAGCGGGGGGGGCAGATACGCAGTATTTT.

To note about this clonotype: A much bigger clone sits one base away, suggesting this may be a read error. The chain employs TRBV7-7 and TRBJ2-7; 7 positions agree with TRBD2. This CDR3 spans 15 amino acids. With V trimmed by 2 bases and J by 3 bases, 7 bases remained unmatched. Germline loops: CDR1 SSHAT, CDR2 FNYEAQ (reference sequence). The CDR3 DNA reads TGTGCCAGCAGCTTATTTGCGGGAGACCTCTACGAGCAGTACTTC. Its translation is CASSLFAGDLYEQYF. The whole variable domain, filled in from reference TRBV7-7 and TRBJ2-7, reads GAGVSQSPRYKVTKRGQDVTLRCDPISSHATLYWYQQALGQGPEFLTYFNYEAQPDKSGLPSDRFSAERPEGSISTLTIQRTEQRDSAMYRCASSLFAGDLYEQYFGPGTRLTVT.

The chain has TRBV29-1 and TRBJ2-5, with 8 bases fitting TRBD2. V shed 7 bases and J 4 bases; nucleotides not matched to a gene: 2. This CDR3 is built from 11 residues. Germline values: CDR1 SQVTM, CDR2 ANQGSEA. The CDR3 region is CSASGRETQYF. The CDR3 region has the DNA TGCAGCGCGAGCGGGAGAGAGACCCAGTACTTC.

V usage is TRBV29-1 and J usage is TRBJ1-1, with D perhaps TRBD1 (5 bases). V lost 4 bases, J lost 1 base, and 13 bases lay in between. CDR1 and CDR2 from the germline V gene are SQVTM and ANQGSEA. The CDR3 length is 14 residues. CDR3 sequence: CSVATGGANTEAFF. Here the CDR3 DNA reads TGCAGCGTTGCAACTGGGGGAGCGAACACTGAAGCTTTCTTT.

J is TRBJ1-6 and V is TRBV20-1, with no clear D. This CDR3 spans 11 amino acids. The germline gives CDR1 DFQATT, CDR2 SNEGSKA (reference sequence). V was cut by 0 bases and J by 10 bases, with 4 bases left in between. The CDR3 sequence is CSARDVSPLHF. Written as DNA, the CDR3 is TGCAGTGCTAGAGATGTCTCACCCCTCCACTTT.

V is TRBV6-1 and J is TRBJ1-2; 7 bases align to TRBD1. V gave up 3 bases and J gave up 7 bases; unmatched junction bases: 5. This CDR3 spans 13 amino acids. In germline, CDR1 is MNHNS, CDR2 SASEGT. CDR3 bases: TGTGCCAGCAGTGACAGGGGGATAGTTGGCTACACCTTC. It translates to CASSDRGIVGYTF.

This clonotype has only a few counts. The chain is built from TRBV9 and TRBJ1-2; D not resolved. The germline V gene has CDR1 SGDLS and CDR2 YYNGEE. This CDR3 has 12 amino acids. Trimming removed 2 bases at V and 8 bases at J, with 10 bases between. In nucleotides, the CDR3 is TGTGCCAGCAGCGTTTCAGCCGAAGGCTACACCTTC. Translation gives CASSVSAEGYTF.

The chain has TRBV7-2 and TRBJ1-2; D remains unclear. The V end lost 5 bases, the J end lost 7 bases, and 20 bases lay between the germline ends. From germline, CDR1 is SGHTA and CDR2 FQGNSA. The CDR3 sequence is 15 residues long. CDR3 protein: CASSPRTTLRSGYTF. In DNA, the CDR3 is TGTGCCAGCAGCCCCCGGACCACGCTAAGAAGTGGCTACACCTTC.

This sequence joins TRBV20-1 and TRBJ2-2; 10 bases are shared with TRBD2. Germline trimming cut 6 bases from V and 3 bases from J; bases unmatched to any gene: 4. This CDR3 spans 14 amino acids. CDR1 DFQATT and CDR2 SNEGSKA come from the germline V gene (reference sequence). CDR3 loop: CSAGLAADTGELFF. In DNA, the CDR3 is TGCAGTGCCGGACTAGCGGCGGACACCGGGGAGCTGTTTTTT.

This clonotype was counted between two and nine times. The genes are TRBV12-3 or TRBV12-4 and TRBJ2-5, with TRBD2 matching over 7 bases. V was pared by 5 bases and J by 1 base, with 7 bases of the junction left unmatched. CDR3 size: 15 residues. CDR3 residues: CASSPRLAGQETQYF. In nucleotides, the CDR3 is TGTGCCAGCAGTCCACGACTAGCAGGCCAAGAGACCCAGTACTTC.

The rearrangement joins TRBV12-3 or TRBV12-4 to TRBJ1-5; no clear D. V was pared by 3 bases and J by 0 bases, with 9 bases between. The CDR3 loop spans 15 amino acids. As DNA, the CDR3 is TGTGCCAGCAGTTTGCCCGGACGTAGCAATCAGCCCCAGCATTTT. Its translation is CASSLPGRSNQPQHF.

The genes are TRBV27 and TRBJ2-5; no clear D. With the DNA end fitting TRBJ2-7 better, the J assignment may be wrong. CDR1 and CDR2 (germline): MNHEY, SMNVEV (reference sequence). This CDR3 is 14 amino acids long. The CDR3 DNA reads as TGTGCCAGCAGTACAACTCCGGGTTTCGGCGAGCAGTACTTC. Protein: CASSTTPGFGEQYF.

The chain combines TRBV7-2 with TRBJ2-3; 13 positions match TRBD2. The trim removed 5 bases at V and 2 bases at J, leaving 7 bases unmatched. The CDR3 is made up of 17 amino acids. Germline V gene data show CDR1 as SGHTA and CDR2 as FQGNSA. CDR3 sequence reads: CASSARGLAGYTDTQYF. CDR3 DNA sequence: TGTGCCAGCAGCGCCCGGGGACTAGCGGGATACACAGATACGCAGTATTTT.